These T cell receptor beta chains were read from a single sample in a study of CD8 T cells in Susac syndrome. A single record per CDR3 protein comes from TCRdb applying MiXCR to the immunoSEQ multiplex PCR reads. Of 200,000 to 250,000 distinct CDR3 sequences detected, more than 85% appear once; the ten largest clones hold about 0.13%. Sequences were obtained from CD8+ T cells from PBMCs. These receptors originate from a human donor with multiple sclerosis. The CDR3 runs from the conserved cysteine through the conserved F or W.

V gene	J gene	CDR3 protein
TRBV7-2	TRBJ2-7	CASSLGPSGYEQYF
TRBV7-9	TRBJ2-5	CASSLAQPPQETQYF
TRBV7-9	TRBJ2-7	CASSPGSGSEQYF
TRBV30	TRBJ1-5	CAWSVLGGGQPQHF
TRBV29-1	TRBJ1-2	CSVWASGQGNRMGNYGYTF
TRBV19	TRBJ2-2	CASAGTSGGPNTGELFF
TRBV15	TRBJ2-7	CATSREGESVEQYF
TRBV7-3	TRBJ2-7	CASSLAGTSGMEEQYF
TRBV5-1	TRBJ2-7	CASSLEQIYEQYF
TRBV9	TRBJ2-1	CASSATIHFEVDEQFF
TRBV6-5	TRBJ2-2	CASSGSETLHRELFF
TRBV27	TRBJ1-2	CASRWTANYGYTF
TRBV9	TRBJ1-1	CASSEGGAHEAFF
TRBV14	TRBJ1-6	CASSQARPSYNSPLHF
TRBV2	TRBJ1-1	CASSEGWLNTEAFF
TRBV30	TRBJ1-5	CAWSVLGPDQPQHF
TRBV13	TRBJ2-1	CASSLPSGTGGYNEQFF
TRBV5-6	TRBJ2-4	CASSLGLAYIQYF
TRBV15	TRBJ2-2	CATSRTGNTGELFF
TRBV2	TRBJ1-1	CASSPSGQGTEAFF
TRBV19	TRBJ2-1	CASSIPPLSYNEQFF
TRBV7-3	TRBJ2-2	CASSHSPGELFF
TRBV7-9	TRBJ2-3	CASSSGLVANTDTQYF
TRBV5-1	TRBJ2-7	CASSLGTWREQYF
TRBV7-9	TRBJ2-2	CASRLMPSNTGELFF
TRBV27	TRBJ2-7	CASTSLGGAPGEQYF
TRBV20-1	TRBJ2-7	CSAPLVSEQYF
TRBV6-6	TRBJ1-1	CASSWTQLLGTEAFF
TRBV7-9	TRBJ2-5	CASSLELAEETQYF
TRBV19	TRBJ2-1	CASSMASGRGANEQFF
TRBV7-2	TRBJ2-7	CASSWGLGSSYEQYF
TRBV27	TRBJ2-2	CASSWGTGNTGELFF